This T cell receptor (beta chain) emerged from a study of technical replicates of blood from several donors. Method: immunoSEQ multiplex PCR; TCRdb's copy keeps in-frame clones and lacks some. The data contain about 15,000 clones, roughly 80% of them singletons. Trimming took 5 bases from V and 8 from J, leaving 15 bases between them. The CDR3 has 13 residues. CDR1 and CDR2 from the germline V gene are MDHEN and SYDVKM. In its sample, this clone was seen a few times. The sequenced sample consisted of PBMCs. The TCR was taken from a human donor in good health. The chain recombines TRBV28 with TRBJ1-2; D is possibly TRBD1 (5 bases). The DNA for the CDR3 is TGTGCCAGCAGTCCTACAGGTCGCCGGGGCTACACCTTC. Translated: CASSPTGRRGYTF.